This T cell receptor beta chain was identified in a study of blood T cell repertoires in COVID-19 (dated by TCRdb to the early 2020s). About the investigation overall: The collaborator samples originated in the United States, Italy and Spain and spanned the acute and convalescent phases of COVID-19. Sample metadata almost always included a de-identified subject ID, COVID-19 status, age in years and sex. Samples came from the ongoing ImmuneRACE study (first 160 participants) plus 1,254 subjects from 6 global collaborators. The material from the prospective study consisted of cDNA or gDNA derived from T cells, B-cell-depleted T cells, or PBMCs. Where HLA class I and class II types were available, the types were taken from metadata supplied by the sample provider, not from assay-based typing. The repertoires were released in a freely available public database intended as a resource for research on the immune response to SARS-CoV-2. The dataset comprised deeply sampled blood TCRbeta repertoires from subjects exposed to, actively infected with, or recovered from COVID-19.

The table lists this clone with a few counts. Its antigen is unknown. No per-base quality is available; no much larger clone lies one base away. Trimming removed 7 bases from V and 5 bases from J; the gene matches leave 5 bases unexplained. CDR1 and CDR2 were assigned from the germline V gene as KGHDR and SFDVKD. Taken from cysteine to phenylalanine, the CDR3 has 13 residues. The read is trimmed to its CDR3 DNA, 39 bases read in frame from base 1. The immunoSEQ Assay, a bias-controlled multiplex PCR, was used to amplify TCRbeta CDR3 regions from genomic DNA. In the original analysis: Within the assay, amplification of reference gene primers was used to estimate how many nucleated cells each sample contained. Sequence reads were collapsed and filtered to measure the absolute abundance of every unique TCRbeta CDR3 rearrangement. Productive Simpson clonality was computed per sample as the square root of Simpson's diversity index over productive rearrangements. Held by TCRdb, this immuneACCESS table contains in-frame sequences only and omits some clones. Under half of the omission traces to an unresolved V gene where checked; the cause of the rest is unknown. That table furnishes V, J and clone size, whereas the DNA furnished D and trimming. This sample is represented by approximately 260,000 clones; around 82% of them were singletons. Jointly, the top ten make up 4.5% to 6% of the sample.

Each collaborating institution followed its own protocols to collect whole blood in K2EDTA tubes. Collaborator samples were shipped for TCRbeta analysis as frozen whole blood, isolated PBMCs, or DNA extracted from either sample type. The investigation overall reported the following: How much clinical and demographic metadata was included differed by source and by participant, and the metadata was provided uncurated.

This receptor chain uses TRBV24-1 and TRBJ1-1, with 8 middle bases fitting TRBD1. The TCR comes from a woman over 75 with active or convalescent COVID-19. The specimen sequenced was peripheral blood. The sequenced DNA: TGTGCCACCAGCAGGGGGCCGGGGACTGAAGCTTTCTTT. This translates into CATSRGPGTEAFF.